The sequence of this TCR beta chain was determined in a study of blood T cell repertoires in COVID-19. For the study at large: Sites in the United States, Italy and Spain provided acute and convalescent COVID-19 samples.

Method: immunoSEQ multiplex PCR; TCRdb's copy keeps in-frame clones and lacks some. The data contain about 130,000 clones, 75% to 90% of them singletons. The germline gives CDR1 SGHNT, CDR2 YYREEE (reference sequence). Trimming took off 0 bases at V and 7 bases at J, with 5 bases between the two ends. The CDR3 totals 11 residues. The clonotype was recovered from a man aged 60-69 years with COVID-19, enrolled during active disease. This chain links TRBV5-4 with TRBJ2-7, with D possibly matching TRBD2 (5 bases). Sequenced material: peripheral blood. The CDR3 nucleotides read TGTGCCAGCAGCTTGGGCGGGGAGCAGTACTTC. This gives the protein CASSLGGEQYF. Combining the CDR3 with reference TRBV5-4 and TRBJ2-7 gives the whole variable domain ETGVTQSPTHLIKTRGQQVTLRCSSQSGHNTVSWYQQALGQGPQFIFQYYREEENGRGNFPPRFSGLQFPNYSSELNVNALELDDSALYLCASSLGGEQYFGPGTRLTVT.